This TCR beta chain was recovered during a study of blood T cell repertoires in COVID-19. The method was immunoSEQ multiplex PCR; TCRdb's version includes in-frame clones alone and lacks a portion of them. This sample has 140,000 to 150,000 clones, with over 75% found just once. CDR3 length: 20 amino acids. Germline CDR1 SGDLS, CDR2 YYNGEE. J lost 9 bases, V lost 0 bases, and 21 bases had no gene match. Specimen: peripheral blood. This receptor was identified in a man aged 55 to 69 with active or convalescent COVID-19. This chain uses TRBV9 with TRBJ2-1; TRBD2 matches at 10 bases. CDR3 in amino acids: CASSVVRGEAGGPRAGEQFF. DNA of the CDR3: TGTGCCAGCAGCGTAGTCAGAGGGGAAGCGGGAGGGCCACGAGCGGGTGAGCAGTTCTTC.